This T cell receptor beta chain was profiled in a study of blood T cell repertoires in COVID-19 (dated by TCRdb to 2018 to 2021). Turning to the overall study: Samples from collaborators originated in the United States, Italy and Spain and spanned both the acute and convalescent phases of COVID-19. The prospective study material was composed of cDNA or gDNA derived from T cells, B-cell-depleted T cells, or PBMCs. The repertoires were made available in a free public database intended to serve as a resource for research on the immune response to SARS-CoV-2. Deeply sampled blood TCRbeta repertoires from subjects exposed to, actively infected with, or recovered from COVID-19 were included in the dataset. Nearly every sample came with metadata listing a de-identified subject ID, COVID-19 status, age in years and sex. Samples came from the ongoing ImmuneRACE study (first 160 participants) plus 1,254 subjects from 6 global collaborators. Where available, HLA class I and class II types were taken from metadata supplied by the sample provider and were not determined by assay-based typing.

The study at large found these results: How much clinical and demographic metadata was included differed by source and by participant, and the metadata was provided uncurated.

In Seattle, one collaborating source enrolled patients while the infection was active and tracked those patients longitudinally over the course of disease. Collaborating institutions collected whole blood in K2EDTA tubes following their own protocols. For TCRbeta analysis, collaborators shipped samples in one of three forms: frozen whole blood, isolated PBMCs, or DNA extracted from either of those sample types. Of note for this clone: Its antigen target is currently unknown. No qualities accompany the bases; no much larger clone lies one base away.

TCRbeta CDR3 regions were amplified from genomic DNA using the immunoSEQ Assay, a bias-controlled multiplex PCR. The authors' pipeline ran thus. The number of nucleated cells in each sample was estimated from the amplification of reference gene primers within the assay. To quantify the absolute abundance of each unique TCRbeta CDR3 rearrangement, sequence reads were collapsed and filtered. For each sample, productive Simpson clonality was calculated as the square root of Simpson's diversity index over productive rearrangements. The immuneACCESS repertoire file appears here via TCRdb, limited to in-frame rearrangements. These files lack a portion of the clones; in checked studies, under half of the deficit traces to unresolved V genes, and the cause of the others is not known. V, J and clone size are taken as reported in that table, and D and trimming were inferred from the DNA itself. The table for this sample lists about 350,000 clones; roughly nine tenths of them were counted only once. The ten largest make up just under 4% of the sample.

The clonotype comes from a woman in her sixties with COVID-19, enrolled during active disease. Sequencing was carried out using peripheral blood.

The CDR3 corresponds to CASSVTPGTGNEKLFF. The DNA is as follows: TGTGCCAGCAGCGTTACTCCCGGGACAGGGAATGAAAAACTGTTTTTT. Recombination connected TRBV9 to TRBJ1-4; the junction holds 9 bases that match TRBD1. The cysteine opens and the phenylalanine closes a CDR3 of 16 amino acids. The only DNA kept is the CDR3, 48 bases in frame from the first base. Trimmed from V: 2 bases; trimmed from J: 5 bases; junction bases lacking a gene match: 7. CDR1 and CDR2, looked up from the germline V gene, are SGDLS and YYNGEE.